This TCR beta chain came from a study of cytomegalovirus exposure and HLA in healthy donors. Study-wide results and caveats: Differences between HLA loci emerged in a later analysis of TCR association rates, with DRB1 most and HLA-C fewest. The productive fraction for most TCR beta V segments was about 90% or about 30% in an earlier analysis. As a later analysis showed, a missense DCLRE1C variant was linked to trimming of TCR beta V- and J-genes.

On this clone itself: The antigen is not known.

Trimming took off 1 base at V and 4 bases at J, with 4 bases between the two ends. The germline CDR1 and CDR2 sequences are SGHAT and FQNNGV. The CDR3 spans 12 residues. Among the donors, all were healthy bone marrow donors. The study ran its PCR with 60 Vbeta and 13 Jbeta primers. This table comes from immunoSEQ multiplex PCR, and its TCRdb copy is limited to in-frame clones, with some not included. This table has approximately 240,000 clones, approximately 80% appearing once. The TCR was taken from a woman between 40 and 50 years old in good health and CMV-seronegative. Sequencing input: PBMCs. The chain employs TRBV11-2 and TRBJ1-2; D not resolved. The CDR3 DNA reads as TGTGCCAGCAGCTTAGGGGCCTATGGCTACACCTTC. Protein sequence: CASSLGAYGYTF.